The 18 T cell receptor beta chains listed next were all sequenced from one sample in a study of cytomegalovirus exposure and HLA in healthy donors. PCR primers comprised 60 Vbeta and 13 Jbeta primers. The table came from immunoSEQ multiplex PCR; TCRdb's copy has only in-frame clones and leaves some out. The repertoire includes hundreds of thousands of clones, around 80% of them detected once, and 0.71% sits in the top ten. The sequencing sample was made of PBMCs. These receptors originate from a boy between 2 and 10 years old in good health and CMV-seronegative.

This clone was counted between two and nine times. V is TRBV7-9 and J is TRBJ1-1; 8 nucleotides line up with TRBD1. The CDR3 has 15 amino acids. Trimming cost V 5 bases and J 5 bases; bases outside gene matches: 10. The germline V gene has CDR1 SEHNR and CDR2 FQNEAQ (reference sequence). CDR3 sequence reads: CASSLSGGFGTEAFF. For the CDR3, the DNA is TGTGCCAGCAGCCTTTCAGGGGGCTTCGGTACTGAAGCTTTCTTT.

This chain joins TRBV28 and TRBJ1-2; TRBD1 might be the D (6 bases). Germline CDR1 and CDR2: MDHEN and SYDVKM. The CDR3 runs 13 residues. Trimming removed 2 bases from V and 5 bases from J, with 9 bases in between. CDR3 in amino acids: CASSLLDSYGYTF. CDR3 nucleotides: TGTGCCAGCAGTTTACTGGACAGTTATGGCTACACCTTC.

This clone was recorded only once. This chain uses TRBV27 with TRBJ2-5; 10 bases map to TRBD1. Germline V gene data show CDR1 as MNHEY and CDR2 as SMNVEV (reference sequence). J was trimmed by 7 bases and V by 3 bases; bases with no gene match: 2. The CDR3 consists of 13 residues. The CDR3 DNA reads TGTGCCAGCAGTTTCGGACAGGGGGGGACCCAGTACTTC. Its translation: CASSFGQGGTQYF.

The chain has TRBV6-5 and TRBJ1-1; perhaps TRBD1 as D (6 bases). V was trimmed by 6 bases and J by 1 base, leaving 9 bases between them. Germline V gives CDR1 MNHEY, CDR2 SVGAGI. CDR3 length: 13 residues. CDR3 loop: CASSSTGNTEAFF. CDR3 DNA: TGTGCCAGCAGCTCGACAGGGAACACTGAAGCTTTCTTT.

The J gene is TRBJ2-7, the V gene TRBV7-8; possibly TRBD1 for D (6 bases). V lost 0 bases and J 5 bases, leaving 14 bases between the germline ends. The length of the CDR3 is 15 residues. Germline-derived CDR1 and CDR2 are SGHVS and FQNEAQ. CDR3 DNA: TGTGCCAGCAGCTTAGCTGGACAGACCTTCCACGAGCAGTACTTC. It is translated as CASSLAGQTFHEQYF.

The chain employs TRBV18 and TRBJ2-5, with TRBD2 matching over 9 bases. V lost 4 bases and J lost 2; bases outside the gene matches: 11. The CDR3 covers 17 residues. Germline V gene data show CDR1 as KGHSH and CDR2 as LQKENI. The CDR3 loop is CASSQTLLAGKQETQYF. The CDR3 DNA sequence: TGTGCCAGCTCACAAACCCTCCTAGCGGGGAAACAAGAGACCCAGTACTTC.

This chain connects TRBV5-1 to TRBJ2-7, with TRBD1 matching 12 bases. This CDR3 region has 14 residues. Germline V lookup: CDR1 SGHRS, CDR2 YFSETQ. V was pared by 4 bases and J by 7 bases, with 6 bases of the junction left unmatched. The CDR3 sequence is CASSPGQGAREQYF. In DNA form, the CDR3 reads TGCGCCAGCAGCCCGGGACAGGGGGCGCGGGAGCAGTACTTC.

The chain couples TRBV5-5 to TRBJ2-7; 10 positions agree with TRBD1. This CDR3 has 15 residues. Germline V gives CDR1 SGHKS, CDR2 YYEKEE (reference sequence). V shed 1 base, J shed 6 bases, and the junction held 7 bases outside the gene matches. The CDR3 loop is CASSLSSGQGSEQYF. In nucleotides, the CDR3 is TGTGCCAGCAGCTTGAGCTCGGGACAGGGGTCCGAGCAGTACTTC.

CDR3 loop: CASRDRDEQFF. The CDR3 DNA reads as TGTGCCAGCAGAGATAGAGATGAGCAGTTCTTC. The V gene is TRBV9, the J gene TRBJ2-1; no firm D call. V lost 5 bases, J lost 8 bases, and 8 bases lay in between. The CDR3 extends over 11 amino acids. Germline V lookup: CDR1 SGDLS, CDR2 YYNGEE.

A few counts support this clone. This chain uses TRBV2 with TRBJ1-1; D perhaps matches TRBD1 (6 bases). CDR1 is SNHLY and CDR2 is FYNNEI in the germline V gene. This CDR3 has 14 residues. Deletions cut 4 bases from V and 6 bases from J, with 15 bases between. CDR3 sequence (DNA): TGTGCCAGCAGTGGGAGGACAGAATTCCCTGAAGCTTTCTTT. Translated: CASSGRTEFPEAFF.

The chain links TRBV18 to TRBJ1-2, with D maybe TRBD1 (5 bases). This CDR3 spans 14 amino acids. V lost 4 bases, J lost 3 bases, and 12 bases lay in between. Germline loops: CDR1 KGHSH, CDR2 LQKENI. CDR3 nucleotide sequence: TGTGCCAGCTCACAGGGGCCCAAGGACTATGGCTACACCTTC. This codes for CASSQGPKDYGYTF.

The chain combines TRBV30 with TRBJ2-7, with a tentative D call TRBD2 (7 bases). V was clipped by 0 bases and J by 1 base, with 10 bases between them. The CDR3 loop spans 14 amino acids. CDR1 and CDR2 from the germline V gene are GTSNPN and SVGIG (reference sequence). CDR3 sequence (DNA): TGTGCCTGGAGTGTGGGGGGGCTATCCTACGAGCAGTACTTC. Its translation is CAWSVGGLSYEQYF.

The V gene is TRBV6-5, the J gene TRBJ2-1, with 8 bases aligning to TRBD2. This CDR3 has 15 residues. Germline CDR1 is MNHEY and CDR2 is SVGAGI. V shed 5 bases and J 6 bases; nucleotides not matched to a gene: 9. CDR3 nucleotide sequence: TGTGCCAGCAGTGTGGGGCTAGCGGGCCCCAATGAGCAGTTCTTC. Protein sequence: CASSVGLAGPNEQFF.

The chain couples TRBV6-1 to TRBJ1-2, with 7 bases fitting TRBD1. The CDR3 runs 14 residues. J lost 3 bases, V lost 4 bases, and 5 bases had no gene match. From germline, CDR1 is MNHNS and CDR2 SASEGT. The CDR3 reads CASSVADRYYGYTF. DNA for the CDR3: TGTGCCAGCAGTGTGGCGGACAGGTACTATGGCTACACCTTC.

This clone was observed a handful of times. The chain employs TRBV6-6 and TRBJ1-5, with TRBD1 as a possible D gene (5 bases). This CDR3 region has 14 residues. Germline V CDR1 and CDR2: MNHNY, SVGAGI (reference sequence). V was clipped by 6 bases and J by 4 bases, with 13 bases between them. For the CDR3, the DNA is TGTGCCAGCAGCCCCAGGGAGGAAAATCAGCCCCAGCATTTT. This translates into CASSPREENQPQHF.

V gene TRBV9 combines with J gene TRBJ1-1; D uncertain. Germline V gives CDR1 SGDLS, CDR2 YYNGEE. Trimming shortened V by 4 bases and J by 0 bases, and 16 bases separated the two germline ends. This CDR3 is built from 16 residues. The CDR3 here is CASSPEDRLLNTEAFF. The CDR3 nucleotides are TGTGCCAGCAGCCCCGAGGATCGGCTGCTGAACACTGAAGCTTTCTTT.

The CDR3 region is CASSDSGDTGELFF. For the CDR3, the DNA is TGTGCCAGCAGTGACTCGGGAGACACCGGGGAGCTGTTTTTT. The chain combines TRBV6-4 with TRBJ2-2; possible D gene TRBD2, 5 bases. Germline V gene lookup returns CDR1 MRHNA and CDR2 SNTAGT. Trimming cost V 0 bases and J 3 bases, with 5 bases left between them. The CDR3 covers 14 residues.

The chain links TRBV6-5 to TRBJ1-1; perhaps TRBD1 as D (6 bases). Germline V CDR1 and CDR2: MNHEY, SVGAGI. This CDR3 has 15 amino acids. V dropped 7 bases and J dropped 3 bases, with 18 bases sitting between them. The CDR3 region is CASTKGGVGHTEAFF. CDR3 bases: TGTGCCAGCACCAAAGGGGGTGTGGGGCACACTGAAGCTTTCTTT.